The 21 T cell receptor beta chains given below trace back to one sample, sequenced in a study of STAT5B mutations in CD4+ large granular lymphocyte leukemia. Using immunoSEQ multiplex PCR, the repertoire was profiled, and TCRdb retains in-frame clones only, with some absent. The table lists tens of thousands of clones, 65% to 85% of them singletons, with 0.3% to 0.35% in the top ten. Source material: CD4+ T cells from blood buffy coats. The receptors were gathered from a human donor in good health.

CDR3 sequence: CASSLGGAGGETQYF. The CDR3 DNA reads TGTGCCAGCAGCTTGGGGGGAGCGGGGGGAGAGACCCAGTACTTC. This chain uses TRBV5-4 with TRBJ2-5, with TRBD2 matching over 9 bases. The trim removed 0 bases at V and 4 bases at J, leaving 4 bases unmatched. This CDR3 spans 15 amino acids. Germline V gene data show CDR1 as SGHNT and CDR2 as YYREEE (reference sequence).

The rearrangement joins TRBV7-9 to TRBJ2-1, with TRBD2 identical over 9 bases. The germline V gene has CDR1 SEHNR and CDR2 FQNEAQ (reference sequence). The ends lost 5 bases at V and 8 bases at J; junction bases unmatched: 13. The length of the CDR3 is 16 residues. The CDR3 sequence: CASSRKIAGVTDEQFF. In DNA form, the CDR3 reads TGTGCCAGCAGCCGAAAAATAGCGGGAGTGACCGATGAGCAGTTCTTC. Full variable domain (rest looked up from reference TRBV7-9 and TRBJ2-1): DTGVSQNPRHKITKRGQNVTFRCDPISEHNRLYWYRQTLGQGPEFLTYFQNEAQLEKSRLLSDRFSAERPKGSFSTLEIQRTEQGDSAMYLCASSRKIAGVTDEQFFGPGTRLTVL.

The V call is TRBV12-5, the J call TRBJ2-2; no firm D call. The CDR3 is made up of 16 amino acids. The V end was cut by 1 base, the J end by 7 bases, with 16 bases between. CDR1 LGHNT and CDR2 FRNRAP come from the germline V gene. CDR3 in amino acids: CASGLESGHSGGELFF. CDR3 nucleotide sequence: TGTGCTAGTGGTTTGGAATCGGGCCATTCTGGCGGGGAGCTGTTTTTT.

V and J are TRBV7-3 and TRBJ2-1; 13 bases are a match to TRBD2. The CDR3 contains 16 residues. Germline loops: CDR1 SGHTA, CDR2 FQGTGA. After removal of 0 bases from V and 9 bases from J, the junction contained 5 bases not matched to a gene. CDR3 nucleotide sequence: TGTGCCAGCAGCTTAACGACTAGCGGGGGGTGGGGTGAGCAGTTCTTC. Protein: CASSLTTSGGWGEQFF.

CDR3 loop: CASSRPPGQGTYNEQFF. The CDR3 DNA reads TGCGCCAGCAGCCGCCCTCCGGGACAGGGGACCTACAATGAGCAGTTCTTC. This chain uses TRBV4-3 with TRBJ2-1; 10 bases are a match to TRBD1. The V gene's germline CDR1 is LGHNA and CDR2 YSLEER. Losses at the gene ends were 4 bases for V and 2 bases for J; bases not matched to a gene: 8. The CDR3 is 17 residues long.

This chain links TRBV19 with TRBJ2-7, with D possibly being TRBD1 (6 bases). Germline assignment: CDR1 LNHDA and CDR2 SQIVND (reference sequence). The V end was cut by 1 base, the J end by 0 bases, with 16 bases between. This CDR3 region has 17 residues. Here the CDR3 DNA reads TGTGCCAGTAGTATAGGGACCGGACAGACCAGCTCCTACGAGCAGTACTTC. As protein: CASSIGTGQTSSYEQYF.

The chain links TRBV7-2 to TRBJ2-7, with 7 positions matching TRBD2. The germline gives CDR1 SGHTA, CDR2 FQGNSA. J lost 1 base, V lost 5 bases, and 11 bases had no gene match. The CDR3 consists of 16 residues. The CDR3, as DNA: TGTGCCAGCAGCCTGGTTGGCCTAGCGGCTTCCTACGAGCAGTACTTC. Its translation is CASSLVGLAASYEQYF. Full variable domain (missing parts from reference TRBV7-2 and TRBJ2-7): GAGVSQSPSNKVTEKGKDVELRCDPISGHTALYWYRQSLGQGLEFLIYFQGNSAPDKSGLPSDRFSAERTGGSVSTLTIQRTQQEDSAVYLCASSLVGLAASYEQYFGPGTRLTVT.

The chain combines TRBV2 with TRBJ2-5; 7 bases align to TRBD1. V lost 11 bases and J lost 2; bases outside the gene matches: 2. This CDR3 is 11 amino acids long. CDR1 and CDR2 (germline): SNHLY, FYNNEI. Here the CDR3 DNA reads TGTGCCGCACAGGGGCAAGAGACCCAGTACTTC. It codes for CAAQGQETQYF.

Here the CDR3 DNA reads TGTGCCAGCAGCAAGAGGTCTCTACACTACGAGCAGTACTTC. Protein product: CASSKRSLHYEQYF. The chain joins TRBV21-1 to TRBJ2-7; the table's D call TRBD2 went unverified against the DNA. TRBV21-1 is a recognized pseudogene. This CDR3 region has 14 residues.

This chain uses TRBV19 with TRBJ2-6; D remains unclear. This CDR3 spans 15 amino acids. Trimming removed 7 bases from V and 9 bases from J, with 19 bases in between. The germline V gene has CDR1 LNHDA and CDR2 SQIVND (reference sequence). The CDR3 is CASMWLGGKGNVLTF. Written as DNA, the CDR3 is TGTGCCAGTATGTGGTTAGGCGGTAAGGGCAACGTCCTGACTTTC.

The genes are TRBV29-1 and TRBJ1-4; D gene uncertain. The germline gives CDR1 SQVTM, CDR2 ANQGSEA. The CDR3 runs 13 residues. V lost 6 bases, J lost 0 bases, and 8 bases lay in between. CDR3 in DNA: TGCAGCGTAGGACGTACAACTAATGAAAAACTGTTTTTT. It translates to CSVGRTTNEKLFF.

The chain combines TRBV6-5 with TRBJ1-1; a possible D gene is TRBD1 (6 bases). Trimming took off 4 bases at V and 8 bases at J, with 17 bases between the two ends. Germline CDR1 reads MNHEY; CDR2 reads SVGAGI. The CDR3 extends over 14 amino acids. The CDR3 spells CASSSYSRTAEAFF. The DNA of the CDR3 is TGTGCCAGCAGTTCCTATTCTCGGACAGCCGAAGCTTTCTTT.

This chain joins TRBV7-9 and TRBJ2-7; 12 nucleotides agree with TRBD1. From germline, CDR1 is SEHNR and CDR2 FQNEAQ (reference sequence). The V segment lost 4 bases and the J segment 4 bases; nucleotides outside the gene matches: 2. This CDR3 is built from 14 residues. The DNA for the CDR3 is TGTGCCAGCAGCTGGGACAGGGGGCTTTACGAGCAGTACTTC. Translating it yields CASSWDRGLYEQYF.

The chain carries TRBV6-1 and TRBJ1-3, with TRBD1 matching over 7 bases. CDR3 size: 14 residues. The ends lost 7 bases at V and 2 bases at J; junction bases unmatched: 5. Per germline, CDR1 MNHNS and CDR2 SASEGT. The CDR3 spells CASIRDRAGNTIYF. In DNA form, the CDR3 reads TGTGCCAGCATTAGAGACAGGGCTGGAAACACCATATATTTT.

This clone came up a few times. V gene TRBV18 combines with J gene TRBJ2-5, with a weak D call TRBD2 (6 bases). With 6 bases removed from V and 7 bases from J, the gap between germline ends came to 15 bases. The CDR3 consists of 13 residues. Germline CDR1 is KGHSH and CDR2 is LQKENI. The CDR3 bases are TGTGCCAGCTCCCTGGGAGGCCCGGGGACCCAGTACTTC. This gives the protein CASSLGGPGTQYF. Full variable domain (rest looked up from reference TRBV18 and TRBJ2-5): NAGVMQNPRHLVRRRGQEARLRCSPMKGHSHVYWYRQLPEEGLKFMVYLQKENIIDESGMPKERFSAEFPKEGPSILRIQQVVRGDSAAYFCASSLGGPGTQYFGPGTRLLVL.

The chain recombines TRBV6-5 with TRBJ1-2, with D tentatively TRBD1 (6 bases). Germline lookup yields CDR1 MNHEY and CDR2 SVGAGI. This CDR3 region has 14 residues. Trimming removed 7 bases at V and 8 bases at J, with 20 bases between. DNA of the CDR3: TGTGCCAGCACCTTTACTCAAGGGGGTAGCGGCTACACCTTC. Translating it yields CASTFTQGGSGYTF.

This chain uses TRBV18 with TRBJ2-3; no definite D call. Germline assignment: CDR1 KGHSH and CDR2 LQKENI. This CDR3 contains 14 residues. V lost 0 bases and J 5 bases, leaving 9 bases between the germline ends. The CDR3 sequence: CASSPPGIEDTQYF. CDR3 DNA sequence: TGTGCCAGCTCACCACCAGGGATTGAAGATACGCAGTATTTT. The entire variable domain, with the rest obtained from reference TRBV18 and TRBJ2-3, is as follows: NAGVMQNPRHLVRRRGQEARLRCSPMKGHSHVYWYRQLPEEGLKFMVYLQKENIIDESGMPKERFSAEFPKEGPSILRIQQVVRGDSAAYFCASSPPGIEDTQYFGPGTRLTVL.

The genes are TRBV10-3 and TRBJ2-5; the D is unclear. The V end was cut by 4 bases, the J end by 2 bases, with 8 bases between. Germline assignment: CDR1 ENHRY and CDR2 SYGVKD. The CDR3 totals 13 residues. The CDR3 DNA follows: TGTGCCATCAGTGGAGTATTACAAGAGACCCAGTACTTC. This codes for CAISGVLQETQYF.

Only a few counts were recorded for this clone. V usage is TRBV5-8 and J usage is TRBJ2-1; D unclear. The CDR3 contains 13 residues. The germline V and J ends were trimmed by 2 bases and 5 bases, with 8 bases remaining between them. Germline V gives CDR1 SGHTS, CDR2 YDEGEE. CDR3 coding DNA: TGTGCCAGCAGCTTCCCCCAAAACAATGAGCAGTTCTTC. Protein: CASSFPQNNEQFF. Combining the CDR3 with reference TRBV5-8 and TRBJ2-1 gives the whole variable domain EAGVTQSPTHLIKTRGQQATLRCSPISGHTSVYWYQQALGLGLQFLLWYDEGEERNRGNFPPRFSGRQFPNYSSELNVNALELEDSALYLCASSFPQNNEQFFGPGTRLTVL.

The chain carries TRBV30 and TRBJ1-3; a weak D match, TRBD1 (5 bases). CDR1 is GTSNPN, CDR2 SVGIG, per germline (reference sequence). V lost 2 bases to trimming and J lost 1 base, with 24 bases between them. The CDR3 length is 19 residues. This chain's CDR3 is CAWSPPRGPQWVSGNTIYF. CDR3 nucleotide sequence: TGTGCCTGGAGTCCACCCCGGGGCCCCCAGTGGGTATCTGGAAACACCATATATTTT.

The chain links TRBV19 to TRBJ2-2; 12 bases are shared with TRBD2. The CDR3 length is 18 residues. The V and J ends lost 4 bases and 9 bases, in that order; junction bases with no gene match: 15. From germline, CDR1 is LNHDA and CDR2 SQIVND (reference sequence). The CDR3, as DNA: TGTGCCAGTAGTAGGGTTGCCCCCCTAGCGGGGGGGCTGCGGGAGCTGTTTTTT. Encoded protein: CASSRVAPLAGGLRELFF.